Listed here is a single T cell receptor beta chain. Its antigen is not identified. These data belong to a study of graft-versus-host responses after intestinal transplantation. V lost 1 base, J lost 6 bases, and 17 bases lay in between. Germline CDR1 is LGHNA and CDR2 is YSLEER. This CDR3 spans 16 amino acids. Sequenced by immunoSEQ multiplex PCR; TCRdb stores in-frame clones only, minus some. Of 80,000 to 100,000 clones in the sample, around 92% are singletons; the top ten hold roughly 0.17%. This clonotype originated in a human donor who was the organ donor for an intestinal transplant. The gene calls are TRBV4-3 and TRBJ2-3; D is perhaps TRBD2 (5 bases). Sequencing used unstimulated CD4+ T cells sorted from spleen or lymph node cells, obtained before transplant. CDR3 nucleotide sequence: TGCGCCAGCAGCCAAGGTCCCCAGGCCCGAGGGGATACGCAGTATTTT. Translated, it gives CASSQGPQARGDTQYF.